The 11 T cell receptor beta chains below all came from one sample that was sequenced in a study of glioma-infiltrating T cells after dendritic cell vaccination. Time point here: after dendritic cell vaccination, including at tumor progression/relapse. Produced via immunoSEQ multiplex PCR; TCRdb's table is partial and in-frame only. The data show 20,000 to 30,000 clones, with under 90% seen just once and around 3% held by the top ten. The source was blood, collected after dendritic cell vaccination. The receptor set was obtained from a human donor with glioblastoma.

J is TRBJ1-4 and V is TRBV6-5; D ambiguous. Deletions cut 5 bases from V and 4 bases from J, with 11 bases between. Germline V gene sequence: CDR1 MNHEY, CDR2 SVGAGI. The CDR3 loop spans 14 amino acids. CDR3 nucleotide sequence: TGTGCCAGCAGTCTGACTGTTGGTAATGAAAAACTGTTTTTT. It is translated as CASSLTVGNEKLFF.

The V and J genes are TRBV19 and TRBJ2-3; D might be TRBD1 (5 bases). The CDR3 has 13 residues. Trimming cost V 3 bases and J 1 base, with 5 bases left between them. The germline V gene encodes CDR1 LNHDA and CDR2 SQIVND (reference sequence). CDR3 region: CASSIRGTDTQYF. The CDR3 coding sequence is TGTGCCAGTAGTATCAGGGGCACAGATACGCAGTATTTT.

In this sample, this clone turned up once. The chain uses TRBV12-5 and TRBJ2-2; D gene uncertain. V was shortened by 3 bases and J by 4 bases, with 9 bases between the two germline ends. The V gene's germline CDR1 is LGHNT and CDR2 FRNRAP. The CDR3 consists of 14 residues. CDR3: CASGFVSSTGELFF. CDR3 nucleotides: TGTGCTAGTGGTTTCGTTTCTAGCACCGGGGAGCTGTTTTTT.

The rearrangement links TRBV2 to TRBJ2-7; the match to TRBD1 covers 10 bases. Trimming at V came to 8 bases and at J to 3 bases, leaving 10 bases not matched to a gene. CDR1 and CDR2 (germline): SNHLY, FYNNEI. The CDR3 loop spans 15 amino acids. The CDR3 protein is CASLRAGTGDYEQYF. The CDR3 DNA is TGTGCCAGCTTGCGGGCCGGGACAGGGGACTACGAGCAGTACTTC.

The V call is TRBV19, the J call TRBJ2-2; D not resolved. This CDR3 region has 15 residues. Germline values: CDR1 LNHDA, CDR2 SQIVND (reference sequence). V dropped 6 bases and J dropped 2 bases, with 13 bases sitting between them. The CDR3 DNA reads TGTGCCAGTAGCCCGCACCGAGCCAACACCGGGGAGCTGTTTTTT. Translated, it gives CASSPHRANTGELFF.

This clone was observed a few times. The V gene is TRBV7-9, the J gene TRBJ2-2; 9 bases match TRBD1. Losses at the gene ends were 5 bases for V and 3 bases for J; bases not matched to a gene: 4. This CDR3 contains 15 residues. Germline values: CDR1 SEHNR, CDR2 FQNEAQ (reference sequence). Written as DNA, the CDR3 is TGTGCCAGCAGCCCAGGACAGGGGTACACCGGGGAGCTGTTTTTT. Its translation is CASSPGQGYTGELFF.

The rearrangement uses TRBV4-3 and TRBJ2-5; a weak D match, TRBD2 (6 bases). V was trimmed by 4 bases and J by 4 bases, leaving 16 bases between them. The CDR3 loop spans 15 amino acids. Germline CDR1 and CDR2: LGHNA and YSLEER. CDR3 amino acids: CASSPLALGGETQYF. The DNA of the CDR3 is TGCGCCAGCAGCCCACTAGCTCTTGGGGGAGAGACCCAGTACTTC.

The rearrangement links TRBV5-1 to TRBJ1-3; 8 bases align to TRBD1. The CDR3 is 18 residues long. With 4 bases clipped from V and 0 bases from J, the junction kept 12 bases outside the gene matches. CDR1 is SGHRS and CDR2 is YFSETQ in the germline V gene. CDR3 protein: CASSPGVGQVSSGNTIYF. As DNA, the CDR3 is TGCGCCAGCAGCCCGGGTGTGGGACAGGTCTCCTCTGGAAACACCATATATTTT.

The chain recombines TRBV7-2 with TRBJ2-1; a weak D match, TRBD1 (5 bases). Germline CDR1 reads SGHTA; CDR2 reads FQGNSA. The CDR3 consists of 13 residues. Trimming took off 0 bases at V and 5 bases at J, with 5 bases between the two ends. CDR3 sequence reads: CASSLAGDNEQFF. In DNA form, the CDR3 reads TGTGCCAGCAGCTTAGCAGGGGACAATGAGCAGTTCTTC.

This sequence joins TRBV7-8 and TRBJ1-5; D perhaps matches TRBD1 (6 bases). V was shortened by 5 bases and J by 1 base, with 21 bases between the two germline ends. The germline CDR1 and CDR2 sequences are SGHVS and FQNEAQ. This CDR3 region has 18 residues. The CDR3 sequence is CASSGSGTPRGSNQPQHF. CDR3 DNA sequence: TGTGCCAGCAGCGGATCCGGGACACCCCGAGGGAGCAATCAGCCCCAGCATTTT. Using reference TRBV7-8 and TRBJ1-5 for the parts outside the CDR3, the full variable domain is GAGVSQSPRYKVAKRGQDVALRCDPISGHVSLFWYQQALGQGPEFLTYFQNEAQLDKSGLPSDRFFAERPEGSVSTLKIQRTQQEDSAVYLCASSGSGTPRGSNQPQHFGDGTRLSIL.

The CDR3 region has the DNA TGTGCCAGTAGCCCGGGTGGAGGCCTCGAGCAGTACTTC. Its protein product is CASSPGGGLEQYF. This chain uses TRBV19 with TRBJ2-7; possibly TRBD2 for D (5 bases). The CDR3 runs 13 residues. V lost 6 bases to trimming and J lost 6 bases, with 15 bases between them. The germline CDR1 and CDR2 sequences are LNHDA and SQIVND (reference sequence).